The 12 T cell receptor beta chains below all came from one sample that was sequenced in a study of cytomegalovirus exposure and HLA in healthy donors. The PCR was carried out with 60 Vbeta primers and 13 Jbeta primers. Sequencing used immunoSEQ multiplex PCR; TCRdb keeps in-frame clones, though not all of them. Of around 120,000 clones in the sample, 70% were seen once. What was sequenced was PBMCs. These receptors all come from a man aged 35-49 years in good health and CMV-seropositive.

This chain joins TRBV2 and TRBJ1-5, with 9 bases lining up with TRBD1. CDR3 length equals 17 residues. After removal of 5 bases from V and 2 bases from J, the junction contained 10 bases not matched to a gene. The germline V gene encodes CDR1 SNHLY and CDR2 FYNNEI. The CDR3 loop reads CASSKTGGAGGNQPQHF. The CDR3 DNA follows: TGTGCCAGCAGTAAAACAGGGGGCGCCGGAGGCAATCAGCCCCAGCATTTT.

The table lists this clone with a few counts. The V and J genes are TRBV30 and TRBJ2-7, with 7 bases aligning to TRBD1. Germline trimming cut 1 base from V and 4 bases from J; bases unmatched to any gene: 4. The CDR3 has 13 residues. Germline values: CDR1 GTSNPN, CDR2 SVGIG (reference sequence). CDR3 sequence: CAWSGQGLYEQYF. In DNA, the CDR3 is TGTGCCTGGAGTGGACAGGGATTATACGAGCAGTACTTC.

The chain combines TRBV6-1 with TRBJ1-4, with D hard to call. V was shortened by 3 bases and J by 0 bases, with 11 bases between the two germline ends. Germline loops: CDR1 MNHNS, CDR2 SASEGT. This CDR3 spans 16 amino acids. The CDR3 coding sequence is TGTGCCAGCAGTGAGAGTAAACTTCCAACTAATGAAAAACTGTTTTTT. Its protein product is CASSESKLPTNEKLFF.

The rearrangement links TRBV12-5 to TRBJ1-2, with 7 nucleotides matching TRBD1. The ends lost 6 bases at V and 4 bases at J; junction bases unmatched: 11. Germline CDR1 is LGHNT and CDR2 is FRNRAP. The CDR3 extends over 15 amino acids. CDR3 sequence: CASGLTRGLGYGYTF. The CDR3 nucleotides are TGTGCTAGTGGCCTCACTAGGGGGCTCGGCTATGGCTACACCTTC. Full variable domain (outside the CDR3, taken from reference TRBV12-5 and TRBJ1-2): DARVTQTPRHKVTEMGQEVTMRCQPILGHNTVFWYRQTMMQGLELLAYFRNRAPLDDSGMPKDRFSAEMPDATLATLKIQPSEPRDSAVYFCASGLTRGLGYGYTFGSGTRLTVV.

Here the CDR3 reads CASGTSYEQYF. The CDR3 DNA sequence: TGTGCCTCAGGGACTAGCTACGAGCAGTACTTC. The rearrangement links TRBV30 to TRBJ2-7; 8 bases align to TRBD2. This CDR3 spans 11 amino acids. V lost 7 bases and J lost 3; bases outside the gene matches: 2. Germline assignment: CDR1 GTSNPN and CDR2 SVGIG (reference sequence).

This clone has only a few counts. The chain carries TRBV18 and TRBJ1-2; 7 positions match TRBD1. V gave up 0 bases and J gave up 2 bases; unmatched junction bases: 3. CDR3 length: 15 residues. CDR1 and CDR2 from the germline V gene are KGHSH and LQKENI. The CDR3: CASSPPPGQNYGYTF. The DNA for the CDR3 is TGTGCCAGCTCACCACCTCCGGGACAGAACTATGGCTACACCTTC.

This clone appeared a few times. The chain is built from TRBV7-2 and TRBJ2-7; D is uncertain. This CDR3 contains 12 residues. Germline assignment: CDR1 SGHTA and CDR2 FQGNSA. Trimming removed 4 bases at V and 2 bases at J, with 6 bases between. The CDR3 coding sequence is TGTGCCAGCAGCTCCCCCACCTACGAGCAGTACTTC. It specifies CASSSPTYEQYF.

The chain joins TRBV5-1 to TRBJ2-2; 7 nucleotides line up with TRBD1. In germline, CDR1 is SGHRS, CDR2 YFSETQ. The CDR3 runs to 18 residues. The V gene end was trimmed by 0 bases and the J gene end by 2 bases; junction bases not matched to a gene: 10. The CDR3: CASSLATLGTVNTGELFF. The CDR3 region has the DNA TGCGCCAGCAGCTTGGCCACCCTCGGGACAGTTAACACCGGGGAGCTGTTTTTT. The whole variable domain, filled in from reference TRBV5-1 and TRBJ2-2, reads KAGVTQTPRYLIKTRGQQVTLSCSPISGHRSVSWYQQTPGQGLQFLFEYFSETQRNKGNFPGRFSGRQFSNSRSEMNVSTLELGDSALYLCASSLATLGTVNTGELFFGEGSRLTVL.

This clone was picked up a small number of times. V usage is TRBV6-5 and J usage is TRBJ2-7; D is possibly TRBD2 (5 bases). The CDR3 has 14 residues. Germline assignment: CDR1 MNHEY and CDR2 SVGAGI. Between the trimmed V and J ends, which lost 4 bases and 1 base, there was a span of 11 bases. CDR3 loop: CASSSPTGSYEQYF. The CDR3 coding sequence is TGTGCCAGCAGTTCCCCCACGGGGTCCTACGAGCAGTACTTC.

The V call is TRBV6-6, the J call TRBJ2-3, with 8 positions matching TRBD1. Losses at the gene ends were 3 bases for V and 6 bases for J; bases not matched to a gene: 11. CDR3 length: 16 amino acids. CDR1 is MNHNY and CDR2 is SVGAGI in the germline V gene (reference sequence). The CDR3 sequence: CASSYSGGQGWDTQYF. The CDR3 region has the DNA TGTGCCAGCAGTTATTCAGGAGGACAGGGCTGGGATACGCAGTATTTT.

The chain is built from TRBV4-1 and TRBJ1-2; D gene unclear. V shed 0 bases and J shed 6 bases, with 11 bases lying between them. Germline loops: CDR1 MGHRA, CDR2 YSYEKL. The CDR3 length is 14 residues. CDR3: CASSQDFAQDGYTF. The CDR3 nucleotides are TGCGCCAGCAGCCAAGATTTCGCGCAGGATGGCTACACCTTC.

The chain links TRBV19 to TRBJ2-2; TRBD2 agrees at 9 bases. CDR3 length: 16 amino acids. Germline V gives CDR1 LNHDA, CDR2 SQIVND (reference sequence). V shed 7 bases, J shed 5 bases, and the junction held 11 bases outside the gene matches. CDR3 region: CASTTLAGMGTGELFF. The CDR3 bases are TGTGCCAGTACTACCCTAGCGGGAATGGGGACCGGGGAGCTGTTTTTT. Supplemented by reference TRBV19 and TRBJ2-2, the full variable domain reads DGGITQSPKYLFRKEGQNVTLSCEQNLNHDAMYWYRQDPGQGLRLIYYSQIVNDFQKGDIAEGYSVSREKKESFPLTVTSAQKNPTAFYLCASTTLAGMGTGELFFGEGSRLTVL.